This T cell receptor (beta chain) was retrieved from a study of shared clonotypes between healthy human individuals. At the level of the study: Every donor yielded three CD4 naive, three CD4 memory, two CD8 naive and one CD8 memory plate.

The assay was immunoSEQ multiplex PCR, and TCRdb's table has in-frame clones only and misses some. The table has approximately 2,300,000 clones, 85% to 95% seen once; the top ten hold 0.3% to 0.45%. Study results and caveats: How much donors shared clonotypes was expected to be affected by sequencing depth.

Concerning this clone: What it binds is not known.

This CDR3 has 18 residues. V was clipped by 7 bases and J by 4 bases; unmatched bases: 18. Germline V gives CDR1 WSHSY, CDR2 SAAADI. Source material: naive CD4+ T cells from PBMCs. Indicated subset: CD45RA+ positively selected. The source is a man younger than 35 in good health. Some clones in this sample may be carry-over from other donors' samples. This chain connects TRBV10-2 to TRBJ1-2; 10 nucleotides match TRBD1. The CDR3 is CASTLTGTGDHRSYGYTF. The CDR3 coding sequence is TGCGCCAGCACCCTAACCGGGACAGGGGATCATCGGAGCTATGGCTACACCTTC.